The 27 T cell receptor beta chains presented below share a single source sample, sequenced in a study of T cells in localized non-small cell lung cancer. Clones were sequenced by immunoSEQ multiplex PCR, and TCRdb holds only the in-frame ones, with some missing. The table shows about 39,000 clones, with 70% to 80% occurring only once. The sequences come from PBMCs, collected before any cancer treatment. The origin of the receptors is a woman aged 40-75 years with stage II squamous cell lung carcinoma.

V usage is TRBV6-1 and J usage is TRBJ1-2; D gene ambiguous. The germline V gene encodes CDR1 MNHNS and CDR2 SASEGT. The CDR3 runs 13 residues. The germline V and J ends were trimmed by 7 bases and 4 bases, with 13 bases remaining between them. The CDR3 spells CASKPGRSYGYTF. CDR3 nucleotide sequence: TGTGCCAGCAAACCGGGCAGGAGCTATGGCTACACCTTC.

The chain uses TRBV7-8 and TRBJ1-2, with unresolved D. The CDR3 consists of 15 residues. Trimming left V 0 bases short and J 8 bases short, with 16 bases between. Germline V gene data show CDR1 as SGHVS and CDR2 as FQNEAQ. The DNA for the CDR3 is TGTGCCAGCAGCTTAGCCCCGTCTGCAGTGTACGGCTACACCTTC. It translates to CASSLAPSAVYGYTF.

J is TRBJ1-4 and V is TRBV19; 7 positions agree with TRBD1. The CDR3 sequence is 18 residues long. Per the germline V gene, CDR1 is LNHDA and CDR2 is SQIVND (reference sequence). J gave up 0 bases and V 5 bases, and 12 bases lay outside the gene matches. CDR3 nucleotides: TGTGCCAGTAGTGCCACGACCTTACAGGGGACAACTAATGAAAAACTGTTTTTT. This gives the protein CASSATTLQGTTNEKLFF.

This clone was counted between two and nine times. The chain is built from TRBV7-2 and TRBJ1-6; weak D call: TRBD1 (6 bases). Germline V gene sequence: CDR1 SGHTA, CDR2 FQGNSA. V dropped 5 bases and J dropped 4 bases, with 15 bases sitting between them. There are 16 residues in the CDR3. As DNA, the CDR3 is TGTGCCAGCAGCCCGTCAGGGGATTTGTATAATTCACCCCTCCACTTT. Protein product: CASSPSGDLYNSPLHF. Full variable domain (outside the CDR3, taken from reference TRBV7-2 and TRBJ1-6): GAGVSQSPSNKVTEKGKDVELRCDPISGHTALYWYRQSLGQGLEFLIYFQGNSAPDKSGLPSDRFSAERTGGSVSTLTIQRTQQEDSAVYLCASSPSGDLYNSPLHFGNGTRLTVT.

A note on this clone: At one boundary the junction diverges from the germline segment, which might be a read error. The chain carries TRBV7-7 and TRBJ2-2; 9 nucleotides match TRBD2. Germline V gene data show CDR1 as SSHAT and CDR2 as FNYEAQ (reference sequence). CDR3 length: 15 amino acids. CDR3 region: CASSLASGRPGELFF. The CDR3 nucleotides are TGTGCTAGCAGCTTAGCGAGCGGGAGGCCCGGGGAGCTGTTTTTT.

The chain joins TRBV2 to TRBJ2-5, with D perhaps TRBD1 (6 bases). In germline, CDR1 is SNHLY, CDR2 FYNNEI. The CDR3 is made up of 14 amino acids. Trimming removed 0 bases at V and 9 bases at J, with 14 bases between. Here the CDR3 DNA reads TGTGCCAGCAGTGAAGCGCTTCAGGGGCGGTCCCAGTACTTC. Its translation is CASSEALQGRSQYF.

The chain couples TRBV6-5 to TRBJ2-2; TRBD1 agrees at 7 bases. The J segment lost 6 bases and the V segment lost 7 bases, leaving 8 bases of the junction unmatched. The CDR3 runs to 14 residues. The germline gives CDR1 MNHEY, CDR2 SVGAGI. CDR3: CASKLQGNPGELFF. CDR3 coding DNA: TGTGCCAGCAAGCTACAGGGGAATCCCGGGGAGCTGTTTTTT.

This rearrangement joins TRBV9 to TRBJ2-3; D remains unclear. Germline assignment: CDR1 SGDLS and CDR2 YYNGEE. V was clipped by 0 bases and J by 2 bases, with 7 bases between them. The CDR3 consists of 14 residues. Here the CDR3 DNA reads TGTGCCAGCAGCGTAGAAGCTCTCACAGATACGCAGTATTTT. Its translation: CASSVEALTDTQYF.

The chain combines TRBV29-1 with TRBJ1-4; D remains unclear. V was pared by 4 bases and J by 6 bases, with 12 bases between. The germline CDR1 and CDR2 sequences are SQVTM and ANQGSEA. The CDR3 loop spans 13 amino acids. The CDR3 bases are TGCAGCGTTGTAGCAGGTTCAGATGAAAAACTGTTTTTT. Protein product: CSVVAGSDEKLFF. Looking up the rest from reference TRBV29-1 and TRBJ1-4 gives the full variable domain: SAVISQKPSRDICQRGTSLTIQCQVDSQVTMMFWYRQQPGQSLTLIATANQGSEATYESGFVIDKFPISRPNLTFSTLTVSNMSPEDSSIYLCSVVAGSDEKLFFGSGTQLSVL.

The J gene is TRBJ1-3, the V gene TRBV19; TRBD1 matches at 7 bases. The germline gives CDR1 LNHDA, CDR2 SQIVND (reference sequence). This CDR3 is 18 amino acids long. The V gene end was trimmed by 3 bases and the J gene end by 0 bases; junction bases not matched to a gene: 11. Written as DNA, the CDR3 is TGTGCCAGTAGTATGGGTCCCGGGACAGTAACCTCTGGAAACACCATATATTTT. Protein product: CASSMGPGTVTSGNTIYF.

The J gene is TRBJ1-1, the V gene TRBV15, with D uncertain. This CDR3 spans 15 amino acids. Germline loops: CDR1 LNHNV, CDR2 YYDKDF (reference sequence). V dropped 5 bases and J dropped 0 bases, with 13 bases sitting between them. CDR3 DNA sequence: TGTGCCACCAGCCCCTCAAGGGATCTGAACACTGAAGCTTTCTTT. Translated: CATSPSRDLNTEAFF.

The rearrangement uses TRBV28 and TRBJ1-3; D is uncertain. The V end was cut by 6 bases, the J end by 4 bases, with 13 bases between. This CDR3 is built from 14 residues. Per the germline V gene, CDR1 is MDHEN and CDR2 is SYDVKM. The CDR3 DNA follows: TGTGCCAGCAGGTTCGGAATGTCCGGAAACACCATATATTTT. Residues: CASRFGMSGNTIYF.

The chain has TRBV11-2 and TRBJ2-1; weak D call: TRBD2 (5 bases). V lost 0 bases and J lost 2, with 11 bases in between. The CDR3 is made up of 16 amino acids. Germline-derived CDR1 and CDR2 are SGHAT and FQNNGV. The CDR3 DNA sequence: TGTGCCAGCAGCTTAGAGGCAAGCGGCACCTACAATGAGCAGTTCTTC. It codes for CASSLEASGTYNEQFF.

The V and J genes are TRBV5-4 and TRBJ2-5; D gene uncertain. CDR1 and CDR2 from the germline V gene are SGHNT and YYREEE (reference sequence). The CDR3 is made up of 14 amino acids. V lost 0 bases to trimming and J lost 7 bases, with 13 bases between them. The CDR3 protein is CASSLDIGRTTQYF. CDR3 nucleotide sequence: TGTGCCAGCAGCTTGGACATAGGCCGCACGACCCAGTACTTC.

The rearrangement joins TRBV14 to TRBJ2-1, with D perhaps TRBD1 (6 bases). Trimming stripped 4 bases from V and 3 bases from J, with 19 bases between. Germline CDR1 SGHDN, CDR2 FVKESK. This CDR3 has 17 residues. The CDR3 sequence is CASSPQQGLTIYNEQFF. The CDR3 region has the DNA TGTGCCAGCAGCCCGCAACAGGGCCTAACCATCTACAATGAGCAGTTCTTC. Combining the CDR3 with reference TRBV14 and TRBJ2-1 gives the whole variable domain EAGVTQFPSHSVIEKGQTVTLRCDPISGHDNLYWYRRVMGKEIKFLLHFVKESKQDESGMPNNRFLAERTGGTYSTLKVQPAELEDSGVYFCASSPQQGLTIYNEQFFGPGTRLTVL.

The chain has TRBV5-1 and TRBJ2-5, with 11 bases that match TRBD2. This CDR3 region has 15 residues. Germline V CDR1 and CDR2: SGHRS, YFSETQ. With 2 bases clipped from V and 2 bases from J, the junction kept 2 bases outside the gene matches. The CDR3 sequence: CASSFGTSGQETQYF. As DNA, the CDR3 is TGCGCCAGCAGCTTCGGGACTAGCGGTCAAGAGACCCAGTACTTC.

V and J are TRBV18 and TRBJ2-5; 7 bases agree with TRBD2. The junction had 12 bases not matched to a gene; V was cut back by 3 bases and J by 5 bases. Looked up from germline, CDR1 is KGHSH and CDR2 is LQKENI. The CDR3 is made up of 16 amino acids. The CDR3 here is CASSPQEGGPWETQYF. CDR3 nucleotides: TGTGCCAGCTCACCCCAGGAGGGAGGGCCGTGGGAGACCCAGTACTTC.

V gene TRBV7-2 combines with J gene TRBJ2-2, with a weak D call TRBD2 (5 bases). With 4 bases removed from V and 5 bases from J, the gap between germline ends came to 11 bases. The CDR3 contains 14 residues. Germline V gene sequence: CDR1 SGHTA, CDR2 FQGNSA. The CDR3 here is CASSSASRTGELFF. The CDR3 DNA reads as TGTGCCAGCAGCTCAGCTAGCCGTACCGGGGAGCTGTTTTTT. Complete variable domain (other parts from reference TRBV7-2 and TRBJ2-2): GAGVSQSPSNKVTEKGKDVELRCDPISGHTALYWYRQSLGQGLEFLIYFQGNSAPDKSGLPSDRFSAERTGGSVSTLTIQRTQQEDSAVYLCASSSASRTGELFFGEGSRLTVL.

This clone was counted once. V gene TRBV19 combines with J gene TRBJ2-7; TRBD1 matches at 10 bases. Germline trimming cut 6 bases from V and 4 bases from J; bases unmatched to any gene: 9. CDR1 and CDR2 (germline): LNHDA, SQIVND (reference sequence). The CDR3 is 15 residues long. This CDR3 is CASSVTGTGEYEQYF. In DNA, the CDR3 is TGTGCCAGTAGCGTAACCGGGACAGGGGAATACGAGCAGTACTTC.

The chain is built from TRBV19 and TRBJ2-1; D might be TRBD1 or TRBD2, each matching 6 bases. Trimming removed 9 bases at V and 8 bases at J, with 20 bases between. Germline V gene lookup returns CDR1 LNHDA and CDR2 SQIVND (reference sequence). The CDR3 length is 14 residues. The CDR3 DNA reads TGTGCCAGCCGGGGGCCTCCACGAGGGGATGAGCAGTTCTTC. Translation: CASRGPPRGDEQFF.

V is TRBV2 and J is TRBJ1-2; 7 positions match TRBD1. Germline CDR1 and CDR2: SNHLY and FYNNEI. CDR3 length equals 14 residues. The J segment lost 4 bases and the V segment lost 7 bases, leaving 9 bases of the junction unmatched. The CDR3 DNA is TGTGCCAGCATGGGGGACAGCAGCTTCTATGGCTACACCTTC. Its protein is CASMGDSSFYGYTF.

A few counts support this clone. The V gene is TRBV29-1, the J gene TRBJ2-5, with D unresolved. Trimming shortened V by 6 bases and J by 2 bases, and 7 bases separated the two germline ends. This CDR3 spans 11 amino acids. Germline V gene data show CDR1 as SQVTM and CDR2 as ANQGSEA. In DNA, the CDR3 is TGCAGCGTACAGCCTCAAGAGACCCAGTACTTC. The encoded protein is CSVQPQETQYF.

This chain connects TRBV19 to TRBJ1-5; TRBD1 might be the D (6 bases). Per the germline V gene, CDR1 is LNHDA and CDR2 is SQIVND (reference sequence). Trimming removed 5 bases at V and 7 bases at J, with 18 bases between. This CDR3 contains 15 residues. CDR3 DNA: TGTGCCAGTAGTTCTGGCGGGGGCGCGGGACAGCCCCAGCATTTT. Translation: CASSSGGGAGQPQHF.

This clone was counted between two and nine times. The chain carries TRBV10-2 and TRBJ1-5, with D perhaps TRBD1 (6 bases). The germline V gene encodes CDR1 WSHSY and CDR2 SAAADI. The V end lost 2 bases, the J end lost 9 bases, and 17 bases lay between the germline ends. The CDR3 sequence is 15 residues long. CDR3 nucleotide sequence: TGCGCCAGCAGTGAGAACAGGGAAGGAGGTACGCCCCAGCATTTT. Encoded protein: CASSENREGGTPQHF.

The chain uses TRBV28 and TRBJ1-2; D is possibly TRBD1 (6 bases). The germline gives CDR1 MDHEN, CDR2 SYDVKM. V lost 5 bases and J lost 4, with 17 bases in between. The CDR3 sequence is 15 residues long. In DNA form, the CDR3 reads TGTGCCAGCAGTGCCCTGACAGGCAGTGCCTATGGCTACACCTTC. Translated: CASSALTGSAYGYTF.

This clone was seen more than once but under ten times. The chain employs TRBV28 and TRBJ1-4, with TRBD1 matching 10 bases. The junction had 3 bases not matched to a gene; V was cut back by 5 bases and J by 0 bases. The V gene's germline CDR1 is MDHEN and CDR2 SYDVKM. This CDR3 spans 16 amino acids. The CDR3 sequence: CASSPGTGATNEKLFF. The CDR3 nucleotides read TGTGCCAGCAGTCCAGGGACAGGGGCAACTAATGAAAAACTGTTTTTT.

The rearrangement joins TRBV5-4 to TRBJ1-1, with TRBD1 as a possible D gene (5 bases). Trimming left V 0 bases short and J 4 bases short, with 10 bases between. This CDR3 has 14 residues. The V gene's germline CDR1 is SGHNT and CDR2 YYREEE (reference sequence). Written as DNA, the CDR3 is TGTGCCAGCAGCTTGGCAGGGATTGGCACTGAAGCTTTCTTT. Translating it yields CASSLAGIGTEAFF.